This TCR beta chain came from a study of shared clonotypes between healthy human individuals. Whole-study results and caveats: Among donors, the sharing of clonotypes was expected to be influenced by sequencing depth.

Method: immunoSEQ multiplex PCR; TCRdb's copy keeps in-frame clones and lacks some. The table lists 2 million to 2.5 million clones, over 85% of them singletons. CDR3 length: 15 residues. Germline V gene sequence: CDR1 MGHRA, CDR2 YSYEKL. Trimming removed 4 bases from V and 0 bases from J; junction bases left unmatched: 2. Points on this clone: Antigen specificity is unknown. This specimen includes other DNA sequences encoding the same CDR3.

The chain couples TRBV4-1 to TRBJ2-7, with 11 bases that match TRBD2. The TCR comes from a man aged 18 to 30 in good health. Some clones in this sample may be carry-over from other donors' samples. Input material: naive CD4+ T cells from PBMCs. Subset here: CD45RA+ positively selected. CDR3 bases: TGCGCCAGCAGCCGGGGGACTAGCGGCTCCTACGAGCAGTACTTC. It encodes CASSRGTSGSYEQYF.